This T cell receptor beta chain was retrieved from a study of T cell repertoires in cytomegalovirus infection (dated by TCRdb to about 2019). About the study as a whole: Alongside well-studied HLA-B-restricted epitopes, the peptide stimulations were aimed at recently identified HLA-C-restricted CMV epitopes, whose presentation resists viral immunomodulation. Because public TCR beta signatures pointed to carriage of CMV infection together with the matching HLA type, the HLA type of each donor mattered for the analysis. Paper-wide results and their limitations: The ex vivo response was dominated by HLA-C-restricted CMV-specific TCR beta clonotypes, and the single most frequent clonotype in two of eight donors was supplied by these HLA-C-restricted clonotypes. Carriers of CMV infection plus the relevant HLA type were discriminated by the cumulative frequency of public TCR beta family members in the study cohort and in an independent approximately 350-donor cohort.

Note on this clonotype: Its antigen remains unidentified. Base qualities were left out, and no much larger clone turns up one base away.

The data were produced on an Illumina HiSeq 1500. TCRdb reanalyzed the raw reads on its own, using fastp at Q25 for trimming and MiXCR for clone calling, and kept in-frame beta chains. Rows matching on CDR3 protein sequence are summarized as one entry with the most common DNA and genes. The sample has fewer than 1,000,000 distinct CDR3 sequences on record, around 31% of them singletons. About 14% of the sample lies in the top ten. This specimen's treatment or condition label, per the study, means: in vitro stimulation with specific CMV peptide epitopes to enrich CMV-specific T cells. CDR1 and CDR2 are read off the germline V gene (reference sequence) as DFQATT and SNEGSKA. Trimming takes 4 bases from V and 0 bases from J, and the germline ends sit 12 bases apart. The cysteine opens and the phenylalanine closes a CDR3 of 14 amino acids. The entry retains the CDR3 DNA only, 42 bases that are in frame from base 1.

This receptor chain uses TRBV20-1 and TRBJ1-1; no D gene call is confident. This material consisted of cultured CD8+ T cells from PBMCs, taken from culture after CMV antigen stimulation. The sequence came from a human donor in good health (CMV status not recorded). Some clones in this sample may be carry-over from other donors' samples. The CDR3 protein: CSATTPAMNTEAFF. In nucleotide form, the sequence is TGCAGTGCTACCACTCCAGCCATGAACACTGAAGCTTTCTTT.